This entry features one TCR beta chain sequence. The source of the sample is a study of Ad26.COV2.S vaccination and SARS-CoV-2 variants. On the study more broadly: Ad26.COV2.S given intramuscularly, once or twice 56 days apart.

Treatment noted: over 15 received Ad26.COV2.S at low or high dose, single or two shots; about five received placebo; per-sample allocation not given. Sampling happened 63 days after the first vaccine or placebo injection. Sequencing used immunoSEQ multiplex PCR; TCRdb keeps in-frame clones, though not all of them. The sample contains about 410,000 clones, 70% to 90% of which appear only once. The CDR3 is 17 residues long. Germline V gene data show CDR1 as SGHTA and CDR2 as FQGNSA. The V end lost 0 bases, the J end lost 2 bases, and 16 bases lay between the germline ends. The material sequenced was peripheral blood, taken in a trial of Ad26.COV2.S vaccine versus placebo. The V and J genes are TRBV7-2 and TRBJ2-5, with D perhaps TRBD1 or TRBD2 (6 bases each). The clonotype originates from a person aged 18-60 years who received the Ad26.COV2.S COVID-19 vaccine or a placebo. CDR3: CASSLAGGGVVQETQYF. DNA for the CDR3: TGTGCCAGCAGCTTAGCGGGGGGCGGGGTAGTTCAAGAGACCCAGTACTTC.